The 27 T cell receptor beta chains listed next were all sequenced from one sample in a study of CD8 T cells in ankylosing spondylitis. TCRdb re-analysed the 5' RACE reads in MiXCR, keeping a single row per CDR3 protein. The sample includes some 130,000 distinct CDR3 sequences, just under 7.5% seen only once; the top ten take 9.5% to 15%. The specimen was blood, either unsorted or a sorted T cell fraction (not recorded which). Receptors were obtained from a female donor with ankylosing spondylitis or in good health (not recorded which).

Many counts were recorded for this clonotype. The rearrangement uses TRBV3-1 and TRBJ2-5; possibly TRBD1 for D (6 bases). Germline lookup yields CDR1 LGHDT and CDR2 YNNKEL (reference sequence). The CDR3 is made up of 14 amino acids. The germline V and J ends were trimmed by 6 bases and 0 bases, with 11 bases remaining between them. This CDR3 reads CASSLRTDQETQYF. Written as DNA, the CDR3 is TGTGCCAGCAGTTTGAGGACAGACCAAGAGACCCAGTACTTC.

This clonotype has at least ten counts. This chain connects TRBV20-1 to TRBJ2-1, with 13 bases fitting TRBD2. The germline V gene has CDR1 DFQATT and CDR2 SNEGSKA (reference sequence). Trimming at V came to 5 bases and at J to 9 bases, leaving 7 bases not matched to a gene. The CDR3 runs to 14 residues. CDR3: CSAATSGGASEQFF. DNA of the CDR3: TGCAGTGCTGCCACTAGCGGGGGGGCAAGTGAGCAGTTCTTC.

This clonotype was observed at least ten times. The chain uses TRBV12-3 or TRBV12-4 and TRBJ2-7; D uncertain. The V gene lost 7 bases and the J gene lost 2 bases, with 12 bases spanning the gap. The CDR3 contains 13 residues. The CDR3 spells CASKLLGTYEQYF. The CDR3 nucleotides read TGTGCCAGCAAACTCCTAGGCACCTACGAGCAGTACTTC.

The chain carries TRBV18 and TRBJ2-1, with D possibly TRBD2 on 5 matching bases. In germline, CDR1 is KGHSH, CDR2 LQKENI. V lost 9 bases to trimming and J lost 0 bases, with 15 bases between them. The CDR3 has 15 residues. CDR3 nucleotide sequence: TGTGCCAGATCCCGGACTCAAAGCTCCTACAATGAGCAGTTCTTC. This codes for CARSRTQSSYNEQFF.

In this sample, this clonotype turned up many times. The chain employs TRBV5-1 and TRBJ2-1; TRBD2 aligns across 10 bases. Per the germline V gene, CDR1 is SGHRS and CDR2 is YFSETQ. This CDR3 region has 15 residues. Trimming removed 4 bases from V and 6 bases from J; junction bases left unmatched: 7. CDR3 loop: CASSPNSGGGNEQFF. For the CDR3, the DNA is TGCGCCAGCAGCCCTAACAGCGGGGGGGGCAATGAGCAGTTCTTC.

This clonotype appeared many times. This chain connects TRBV6-1 to TRBJ2-2; D call uncertain. This CDR3 is 13 amino acids long. The V end was cut by 7 bases, the J end by 5 bases, with 11 bases between. CDR1 is MNHNS and CDR2 is SASEGT in the germline V gene. The chain's CDR3 is CASMARETGELFF. The DNA of the CDR3 is TGTGCCAGCATGGCGAGAGAGACCGGGGAGCTGTTTTTT.

This clonotype was recorded many times. This chain joins TRBV4-1 and TRBJ2-7; D is unclear. The CDR3 has 15 amino acids. Germline V gives CDR1 MGHRA, CDR2 YSYEKL. V was cut by 0 bases and J by 0 bases, with 9 bases left in between. CDR3 sequence (DNA): TGCGCCAGCAGCCAAGAGGTATTGCTCTCCTACGAGCAGTACTTC. Protein: CASSQEVLLSYEQYF.

There are many counts of this clonotype. The genes are TRBV10-3 and TRBJ1-2; 8 positions agree with TRBD1. This CDR3 is 15 amino acids long. CDR1 is ENHRY and CDR2 is SYGVKD in the germline V gene. With 7 bases clipped from V and 7 bases from J, the junction kept 14 bases outside the gene matches. The DNA for the CDR3 is TGTGCCATCACCTCGGGACAGGAGGCGCACTTTGGCTACACCTTC. Translating it yields CAITSGQEAHFGYTF.

At least ten counts were recorded for this clonotype. This chain connects TRBV10-3 to TRBJ2-3, with a weak D call TRBD2 (7 bases). This CDR3 comprises 17 residues. Germline V gene data show CDR1 as ENHRY and CDR2 as SYGVKD. V lost 4 bases, J lost 0 bases, and 17 bases lay in between. In DNA, the CDR3 is TGTGCCATCAGTGCCGGGGGGCGGGGGACTAGCACAGATACGCAGTATTTT. It translates to CAISAGGRGTSTDTQYF.

The V gene is TRBV7-2, the J gene TRBJ1-2; D is unresolved. V lost 4 bases to trimming and J lost 8 bases, with 11 bases between them. Germline loops: CDR1 SGHTA, CDR2 FQGNSA. The CDR3 length is 12 residues. The CDR3 DNA is TGTGCCAGCAGCTACCCCAACGAGGGCTACACCTTC. Amino acids: CASSYPNEGYTF.

This clonotype has ten or more counts. This chain links TRBV6-1 with TRBJ1-6, with unresolved D. V lost 7 bases and J lost 11, with 18 bases in between. Germline lookup yields CDR1 MNHNS and CDR2 SASEGT. This CDR3 contains 14 residues. The CDR3 DNA follows: TGTGCCAGCAATCCACCCGACCTGGGGACACCCCTCCACTTT. Residues: CASNPPDLGTPLHF.

This clonotype was observed many times. The J gene is TRBJ1-2, the V gene TRBV27, with D perhaps matching TRBD1 (5 bases). The CDR3 sequence is 15 residues long. V was shortened by 7 bases and J by 6 bases, with 21 bases between the two germline ends. The V gene's germline CDR1 is MNHEY and CDR2 SMNVEV (reference sequence). CDR3 protein: CASTAGTGRGDGYTF. For the CDR3, the DNA is TGTGCCAGCACCGCGGGAACGGGAAGGGGTGATGGCTACACCTTC.

This clonotype has a count of ten or more. The rearrangement joins TRBV10-3 to TRBJ2-1; 11 positions agree with TRBD1. The CDR3 is made up of 14 amino acids. V gave up 5 bases and J gave up 6 bases; unmatched junction bases: 3. Looked up from germline, CDR1 is ENHRY and CDR2 is SYGVKD. The CDR3: CAISLDRGLNEQFF. The DNA of the CDR3 is TGTGCCATCAGTCTGGACAGGGGGCTCAATGAGCAGTTCTTC.

In its sample, this clonotype was seen many times. This chain connects TRBV9 to TRBJ1-1; 12 nucleotides match TRBD1. The CDR3 is 17 residues long. The junction had 5 bases not matched to a gene; V was cut back by 2 bases and J by 0 bases. Per the germline V gene, CDR1 is SGDLS and CDR2 is YYNGEE. CDR3 nucleotides: TGTGCCAGCAGCGTCGGGACAGGGGGCACCATGAACACTGAAGCTTTCTTT. This codes for CASSVGTGGTMNTEAFF.

The V gene is TRBV7-6, the J gene TRBJ1-5; D perhaps matches TRBD1 (5 bases). Germline CDR1 reads SGHVS; CDR2 reads FNYEAQ. V lost 5 bases and J lost 5, with 16 bases in between. This CDR3 comprises 15 residues. CDR3 DNA sequence: TGTGCCAGCAGCGCCCTAAGGGGAAGAGATCAGCCCCAGCATTTT. Encoded protein: CASSALRGRDQPQHF.

Many counts were recorded for this clonotype. The gene calls are TRBV2 and TRBJ1-6, with D uncertain. CDR3 size: 18 residues. Trimming pared 7 bases from V and 0 bases from J, leaving 19 bases between. CDR1 is SNHLY and CDR2 is FYNNEI in the germline V gene. DNA of the CDR3: TGTGCCAGCAAACCCCCCGGGCGCCAGAGCTCCTATAATTCACCCCTCCACTTT. Translation gives CASKPPGRQSSYNSPLHF.

Points on this clonotype: This could be a read error, since a much larger clone is one nucleotide away. The chain employs TRBV12-3 or TRBV12-4 and TRBJ2-2; tentatively, D is TRBD1 or TRBD2 (7 bases each). V was cut by 3 bases and J by 4 bases, with 21 bases left in between. The CDR3 covers 18 residues. CDR3 coding DNA: TGTGCCAGCAGTTTGAGGGGCAGGGGGAGGGTTAGCACCGGGGAGCTGTTTTTT. Residues: CASSLRGRGRVSTGELFF.

This clonotype was seen ten or more times. CDR3 protein: CASSFRQGNGYTF. The CDR3 DNA reads as TGTGCCAGCAGTTTTCGGCAGGGGAATGGCTACACCTTC. The chain uses TRBV12-3 or TRBV12-4 and TRBJ1-2; D is perhaps TRBD1 (6 bases). The CDR3 is 13 amino acids. V was cut by 3 bases and J by 6 bases, with 11 bases left in between.

This clonotype was found many times. V is TRBV5-1 and J is TRBJ1-1; no clear D gene. Germline V CDR1 and CDR2: SGHRS, YFSETQ. The V and J ends lost 2 bases and 6 bases respectively, with 11 bases between them. CDR3 size: 13 residues. Written as DNA, the CDR3 is TGCGCCAGCAGCTTCACCAGGAGAGCTGAAGCTTTCTTT. As protein: CASSFTRRAEAFF.

This clonotype has a count of ten or more. This chain links TRBV12-3 or TRBV12-4 with TRBJ1-4; D uncertain. The ends were cut back, 6 bases at V and 6 bases at J, with 14 bases in the middle. This CDR3 has 14 residues. CDR3 sequence (DNA): TGTGCCAGCAGCGTCTTAAGCCTTGATGAAAAACTGTTTTTT. Protein sequence: CASSVLSLDEKLFF.

This clonotype was recorded at least ten times. The gene calls are TRBV29-1 and TRBJ1-1; D unresolved. Trimming took off 5 bases at V and 4 bases at J, with 8 bases between the two ends. Germline V gene data show CDR1 as SQVTM and CDR2 as ANQGSEA. CDR3 length equals 11 residues. The CDR3 loop reads CSVTKSTEAFF. The CDR3 DNA is TGCAGCGTTACGAAGAGCACTGAAGCTTTCTTT.

In its sample, this clonotype was seen many times. The chain carries TRBV5-1 and TRBJ2-1; perhaps TRBD2 as D (6 bases). V was cut by 4 bases and J by 5 bases, with 16 bases left in between. This CDR3 is built from 15 residues. Germline V gives CDR1 SGHRS, CDR2 YFSETQ. CDR3: CASSPRAGFNNEQFF. DNA for the CDR3: TGCGCCAGCAGCCCCCGGGCGGGGTTTAACAATGAGCAGTTCTTC.

This clonotype was seen a few times. This chain joins TRBV6-5 and TRBJ1-1; the D gene is possibly TRBD1 (5 bases). Looked up from germline, CDR1 is MNHEY and CDR2 is SVGAGI. This CDR3 region has 16 residues. V lost 4 bases to trimming and J lost 1 base, with 16 bases between them. In nucleotides, the CDR3 is TGTGCCAGCAGTTTCAACAGGTTTTCCTCGAACACTGAAGCTTTCTTT. Amino acid sequence: CASSFNRFSSNTEAFF.

This clonotype appeared many times. The chain carries TRBV13 and TRBJ2-7, with TRBD1 matching over 7 bases. The CDR3 contains 15 residues. Trimming cost V 2 bases and J 3 bases; bases outside gene matches: 7. The germline V gene encodes CDR1 PRHDT and CDR2 FYEKMQ (reference sequence). The CDR3 sequence: CASSLYSRGNYEQYF. The CDR3 region has the DNA TGTGCCAGCAGCTTATATAGCAGGGGGAACTACGAGCAGTACTTC.

In its sample, this clonotype was seen many times. This chain links TRBV18 with TRBJ2-7, with D possibly being TRBD1 (6 bases). CDR3 length equals 14 residues. Per the germline V gene, CDR1 is KGHSH and CDR2 is LQKENI. V shed 6 bases and J shed 3 bases, with 15 bases lying between them. CDR3 loop: CASSRDTPFYEQYF. In DNA form, the CDR3 reads TGTGCCAGCTCCCGGGACACTCCCTTCTACGAGCAGTACTTC.

On this clonotype: One end of the junction varies from germline; a read error may be responsible. J is TRBJ2-7 and V is TRBV7-9; D unresolved. This CDR3 region has 13 residues. Per germline, CDR1 SEHNR and CDR2 FQNEAQ (reference sequence). The CDR3 protein is CAISFGPLYEQYF. The CDR3 DNA sequence: TGTGCCATCAGCTTTGGACCCCTCTACGAGCAGTACTTC.

This clonotype has a count of ten or more. The rearrangement links TRBV3-1 to TRBJ2-1; TRBD2 matches at 8 bases. V was clipped by 4 bases and J by 3 bases; unmatched bases: 5. CDR3 length: 15 residues. CDR1 and CDR2 from the germline V gene are LGHDT and YNNKEL (reference sequence). The chain's CDR3 is CASSPRGDIYNEQFF. DNA for the CDR3: TGTGCCAGCAGCCCGCGGGGGGACATCTACAATGAGCAGTTCTTC.